This entry lists 27 T cell receptor beta chains sequenced from one sample in a study of T cell changes during pregnancy in multiple sclerosis. Clones were read by immunoSEQ multiplex PCR, and TCRdb kept only the in-frame ones, dropping some. This sample has 110,000 or so clones, with approximately 95% found just once. The specimen was peripheral blood, collected before pregnancy. The source is a female donor with multiple sclerosis, enrolled in a pregnancy study.

The V and J genes are TRBV14 and TRBJ2-1; a possible D gene is TRBD2 (7 bases). The germline V gene has CDR1 SGHDN and CDR2 FVKESK. Trimming took 1 base from V and 10 from J, leaving 11 bases between them. The CDR3 has 13 residues. CDR3 in DNA: TGTGCCAGCAGCCAAGCCAGGGGAGGGGAGCAGTTCTTC. It codes for CASSQARGGEQFF.

Ten or more counts support this clone. The V and J genes are TRBV6-6 and TRBJ1-5, with TRBD1 as a possible D gene (6 bases). This CDR3 is built from 15 residues. Germline loops: CDR1 MNHNY, CDR2 SVGAGI (reference sequence). Trimming removed 4 bases from V and 1 base from J, with 11 bases in between. The CDR3 DNA follows: TGTGCCAGCAGTTCGCGGGGGGGCAGCAATCAGCCCCAGCATTTT. Translated, it gives CASSSRGGSNQPQHF.

This rearrangement joins TRBV6-1 to TRBJ1-1; D is unresolved. The CDR3 has 12 amino acids. CDR1 MNHNS and CDR2 SASEGT come from the germline V gene. Trimming pared 5 bases from V and 7 bases from J, leaving 11 bases between. CDR3 sequence reads: CASSFGVGEAFF. As DNA, the CDR3 is TGTGCCAGCAGTTTTGGAGTGGGTGAAGCTTTCTTT.

The V and J genes are TRBV21-1 and TRBJ2-1; the table's D call TRBD2 went unverified against the DNA. TRBV21-1 is reported as a pseudogene. This CDR3 has 17 residues. The CDR3 reads CASSKNRGGVSYNEQFF. In DNA, the CDR3 is TGTGCCAGCAGCAAAAATCGCGGGGGGGTGTCCTACAATGAGCAGTTCTTC.

The chain links TRBV7-3 to TRBJ2-2, with a tentative D call TRBD1 (6 bases). Trimming pared 5 bases from V and 2 bases from J, leaving 15 bases between. This CDR3 is built from 16 residues. CDR1 and CDR2 from the germline V gene are SGHTA and FQGTGA. The CDR3 reads CASSLAGTRNTGELFF. DNA for the CDR3: TGTGCCAGCAGCCTAGCCGGGACACGTAACACCGGGGAGCTGTTTTTT.

V usage is TRBV5-1 and J usage is TRBJ2-1; TRBD2 is a possible D gene (5 bases). V was pared by 0 bases and J by 0 bases, with 7 bases between. Germline V gives CDR1 SGHRS, CDR2 YFSETQ. This CDR3 comprises 15 residues. The CDR3 loop reads CASSLGGSSYNEQFF. CDR3 in DNA: TGCGCCAGCAGCTTGGGAGGGAGCTCCTACAATGAGCAGTTCTTC.

The chain joins TRBV28 to TRBJ1-2, with TRBD1 matching 8 bases. Germline trimming cut 10 bases from V and 1 base from J; bases unmatched to any gene: 2. CDR1 MDHEN and CDR2 SYDVKM come from the germline V gene. The CDR3 is 12 residues long. CDR3 residues: CAIQGDNYGYTF. Written as DNA, the CDR3 is TGTGCCATACAGGGGGATAACTATGGCTACACCTTC.

Only one count was recorded for this clone. CDR3 coding DNA: TGTGCCAGCAGCTACGACCGGGACTTGCAGTATTTT. Its translation: CASSYDRDLQYF. This chain connects TRBV7-9 to TRBJ2-3, with D possibly matching TRBD2 (6 bases). Germline loops: CDR1 SEHNR, CDR2 FQNEAQ (reference sequence). V gave up 4 bases and J gave up 11 bases, with 13 bases separating them. The CDR3 is 12 amino acids.

The chain recombines TRBV5-1 with TRBJ2-3; 10 bases fit TRBD2. This CDR3 contains 15 residues. With V trimmed by 7 bases and J by 4 bases, 9 bases remained unmatched. Germline CDR1 SGHRS, CDR2 YFSETQ. The CDR3 nucleotides are TGCGCCAGCCAAGATACTAGCGGGGCTCCAGATACGCAGTATTTT. Its protein is CASQDTSGAPDTQYF. The variable domain in full, with the rest retrieved from reference TRBV5-1 and TRBJ2-3, is KAGVTQTPRYLIKTRGQQVTLSCSPISGHRSVSWYQQTPGQGLQFLFEYFSETQRNKGNFPGRFSGRQFSNSRSEMNVSTLELGDSALYLCASQDTSGAPDTQYFGPGTRLTVL.

V usage is TRBV2 and J usage is TRBJ2-7; D possibly corresponds to TRBD1 (5 bases). V lost 4 bases and J 4 bases, leaving 11 bases between the germline ends. The germline V gene encodes CDR1 SNHLY and CDR2 FYNNEI. This CDR3 has 13 amino acids. CDR3 region: CASSAAGSYEQYF. CDR3 coding DNA: TGTGCCAGCAGTGCGGCAGGGTCATACGAGCAGTACTTC. Using reference TRBV2 and TRBJ2-7 for the parts outside the CDR3, the full variable domain is EPEVTQTPSHQVTQMGQEVILRCVPISNHLYFYWYRQILGQKVEFLVSFYNNEISEKSEIFDDQFSVERPDGSNFTLKIRSTKLEDSAMYFCASSAAGSYEQYFGPGTRLTVT.

The CDR3 DNA is TGTGCCAGCGGAGGGCGGGGTGAAAAACTGTTTTTT. Its protein product is CASGGRGEKLFF. The rearrangement joins TRBV6-1 to TRBJ1-4, with unresolved D. There are 12 residues in the CDR3. V was shortened by 8 bases and J by 7 bases, with 11 bases between the two germline ends. Germline V gene lookup returns CDR1 MNHNS and CDR2 SASEGT.

The rearrangement uses TRBV5-1 and TRBJ2-2; 8 bases align to TRBD1. The CDR3 runs to 16 residues. Germline lookup yields CDR1 SGHRS and CDR2 YFSETQ. The V and J ends lost 7 bases and 2 bases, in that order; junction bases with no gene match: 10. The CDR3 loop is CASSNRTGLNTGELFF. The CDR3 DNA reads TGCGCCAGCTCCAATCGGACAGGGCTTAACACCGGGGAGCTGTTTTTT.

The V gene is TRBV19, the J gene TRBJ1-1; 7 nucleotides align to TRBD1. Germline values: CDR1 LNHDA, CDR2 SQIVND (reference sequence). This CDR3 has 12 residues. The V gene end was trimmed by 10 bases and the J gene end by 4 bases; junction bases not matched to a gene: 6. The CDR3, as DNA: TGTGCCACCCCCCCAGGGGGCACTGAAGCTTTCTTT. Protein sequence: CATPPGGTEAFF.

CDR3 coding DNA: TGTGCCAGCAGCTTCTTCGGACATCCCCTCACCGGGGAGCTGTTTTTT. The encoded protein is CASSFFGHPLTGELFF. V is TRBV11-2 and J is TRBJ2-2, with TRBD1 as a possible D gene (5 bases). This CDR3 region has 16 residues. V lost 3 bases and J 4 bases, leaving 15 bases between the germline ends. Germline V gives CDR1 SGHAT, CDR2 FQNNGV.

V usage is TRBV2 and J usage is TRBJ2-7; D is ambiguous. Deletions cut 2 bases from V and 2 bases from J, with 4 bases between. Germline-derived CDR1 and CDR2 are SNHLY and FYNNEI. The CDR3 is 12 residues long. DNA for the CDR3: TGTGCCAGCAGTGAAACTGCCTACGAGCAGTACTTC. As protein: CASSETAYEQYF.

V gene TRBV18 combines with J gene TRBJ1-3; the match to TRBD1 covers 7 bases. This CDR3 is 15 amino acids long. Looked up from germline, CDR1 is KGHSH and CDR2 is LQKENI. V dropped 4 bases and J dropped 0; count of bases not matched to a gene: 3. The CDR3 bases are TGTGCCAGCTCACAAGGGACAGTCTCTGGAAACACCATATATTTT. Amino acids: CASSQGTVSGNTIYF.

CDR3 nucleotides: TGTGCCAGCAGTGGACAGCTTAATCAGCCCCAGCATTTT. Translated, it gives CASSGQLNQPQHF. The chain joins TRBV6-1 to TRBJ1-5, with D tentatively TRBD1 (5 bases). Germline V gives CDR1 MNHNS, CDR2 SASEGT. CDR3 length equals 13 residues. V was clipped by 4 bases and J by 4 bases, with 8 bases between them.

V and J are TRBV29-1 and TRBJ2-1; TRBD2 aligns across 11 bases. This CDR3 has 13 amino acids. V gave up 7 bases and J gave up 4 bases; unmatched junction bases: 3. Germline loops: CDR1 SQVTM, CDR2 ANQGSEA. CDR3 in DNA: TGCAGCGCCAGGACTAGCGGGTACAATGAGCAGTTCTTC. It is translated as CSARTSGYNEQFF.

This clone showed up just once. J is TRBJ1-4 and V is TRBV5-3; 11 bases map to TRBD1. TRBV5-3 is an open reading frame whose function is uncertain. The CDR3 has 19 amino acids. Trimming took 4 bases from V and 3 from J; bases not matched to a gene: 14. The CDR3 DNA follows: TGTGCCAGAAGCCACAGGACAGGGGGCGCGGTCGGAGCTAATGAAAAACTGTTTTTT. Translating gives CARSHRTGGAVGANEKLFF.

The chain uses TRBV25-1 and TRBJ1-2; D may be TRBD1 (6 bases). The germline gives CDR1 MGHDK, CDR2 SYGVNS. The V end lost 4 bases, the J end lost 4 bases, and 10 bases lay between the germline ends. The CDR3 spans 13 residues. The CDR3 region has the DNA TGTGCCAGCAGTGGGCAGGGGATCTATGGCTACACCTTC. Translating it yields CASSGQGIYGYTF.

This CDR3 reads CAWGGQSAYNSPLHF. The CDR3 DNA reads TGTGCCTGGGGGGGACAGTCAGCCTATAATTCACCCCTCCACTTT. The chain couples TRBV30 to TRBJ1-6; 7 nucleotides align to TRBD1. In germline, CDR1 is GTSNPN, CDR2 SVGIG (reference sequence). J lost 2 bases, V lost 5 bases, and 6 bases had no gene match. The length of the CDR3 is 15 residues.

This chain joins TRBV18 and TRBJ2-4, with 9 bases identical to TRBD2. Trimming at V came to 4 bases and at J to 1 base, leaving 20 bases not matched to a gene. This CDR3 region has 21 residues. Per the germline V gene, CDR1 is KGHSH and CDR2 is LQKENI. CDR3 amino acids: CASSLPPSAGGRALAKNIQYF. The DNA of the CDR3 is TGTGCCAGCTCACTCCCCCCTAGTGCGGGAGGGAGGGCCCTGGCCAAAAACATTCAGTACTTC.

The chain has TRBV19 and TRBJ2-2; D may be TRBD1 (5 bases). V lost 3 bases and J 1 base, leaving 12 bases between the germline ends. The germline gives CDR1 LNHDA, CDR2 SQIVND (reference sequence). This CDR3 is 16 amino acids long. In nucleotides, the CDR3 is TGTGCCAGTAGTATTGGGGCAGCCCTGAACACCGGGGAGCTGTTTTTT. The encoded protein is CASSIGAALNTGELFF.

The rearrangement links TRBV28 to TRBJ1-2; 11 bases match TRBD1. Germline trimming cut 6 bases from V and 4 bases from J; bases unmatched to any gene: 13. The CDR3 contains 17 residues. The germline CDR1 and CDR2 sequences are MDHEN and SYDVKM. CDR3 DNA sequence: TGTGCCAGCAGCCTAAACCCCCCGGGACAGGGGGTCTATGGCTACACCTTC. Translated, it gives CASSLNPPGQGVYGYTF.

V and J are TRBV7-3 and TRBJ2-1; D is perhaps TRBD2 (5 bases). The CDR3 sequence is 16 residues long. V was shortened by 3 bases and J by 4 bases, with 16 bases between the two germline ends. CDR1 is SGHTA, CDR2 FQGTGA, per germline. In DNA form, the CDR3 reads TGTGCCAGCAGCTTCGACGAAGCGGTCATTTACAATGAGCAGTTCTTC. This codes for CASSFDEAVIYNEQFF. The entire variable domain, with the rest obtained from reference TRBV7-3 and TRBJ2-1, is as follows: GAGVSQTPSNKVTEKGKYVELRCDPISGHTALYWYRQSLGQGPEFLIYFQGTGAADDSGLPNDRFFAVRPEGSVSTLKIQRTERGDSAVYLCASSFDEAVIYNEQFFGPGTRLTVL.

CDR3 in amino acids: CASSFGTPFTYNEQFF. In DNA form, the CDR3 reads TGTGCCAGCAGTTTCGGGACACCCTTTACCTACAATGAGCAGTTCTTC. V is TRBV28 and J is TRBJ2-1, with a possible D match to TRBD1 (6 bases). Germline CDR1 is MDHEN and CDR2 is SYDVKM. There are 16 residues in the CDR3. The V and J ends lost 3 bases and 2 bases respectively, with 14 bases between them.

The J gene is TRBJ1-1, the V gene TRBV6-1; 7 nucleotides agree with TRBD1. The CDR3 has 17 amino acids. The V segment lost 0 bases and the J segment 0 bases; nucleotides outside the gene matches: 7. Germline V gene data show CDR1 as MNHNS and CDR2 as SASEGT. CDR3 loop: CASSEALRDRMNTEAFF. As DNA, the CDR3 is TGTGCCAGCAGTGAAGCGCTCCGGGACAGAATGAACACTGAAGCTTTCTTT.